The 11 T cell receptor beta chains listed next were all sequenced from one sample in a study of blood T cell repertoires in COVID-19. Profiling relied on immunoSEQ multiplex PCR, and the TCRdb table lists in-frame clones only, not all of them. The sample holds some 170,000 clones, 75% to 80% seen once. The specimen sequenced was peripheral blood. These receptors all come from a woman between 45 and 60 years old with active or convalescent COVID-19.

The CDR3 loop reads CASSDGKNTEAFF. The CDR3 nucleotides read TGTGCCAGCAGTGATGGCAAGAACACTGAAGCTTTCTTT. The chain has TRBV2 and TRBJ1-1; D is uncertain. Trimming pared 3 bases from V and 1 base from J, leaving 6 bases between. CDR1 is SNHLY and CDR2 is FYNNEI in the germline V gene. This CDR3 has 13 residues.

The chain has TRBV2 and TRBJ2-1; a possible D gene is TRBD1 (5 bases). V dropped 0 bases and J dropped 2 bases, with 14 bases sitting between them. The germline V gene has CDR1 SNHLY and CDR2 FYNNEI. The CDR3 runs to 17 residues. Here the CDR3 DNA reads TGTGCCAGCAGTGAAGCAGGGGCCACGACGCCCTACAATGAGCAGTTCTTC. The encoded protein is CASSEAGATTPYNEQFF.

A single count supports this clone. V and J are TRBV6-6 and TRBJ1-3; 9 nucleotides match TRBD1. CDR3 length equals 16 residues. V lost 10 bases, J lost 0 bases, and 10 bases stayed unmatched. Germline loops: CDR1 MNHNY, CDR2 SVGAGI (reference sequence). The CDR3 region has the DNA TGTGCCACCGGGACAGGGCAAAGGGGCTCTGGAAACACCATATATTTT. As protein: CATGTGQRGSGNTIYF.

V and J are TRBV19 and TRBJ2-5, with D possibly matching TRBD1 (6 bases). The V gene's germline CDR1 is LNHDA and CDR2 SQIVND (reference sequence). The CDR3 has 15 amino acids. V dropped 5 bases and J dropped 2 bases, with 15 bases sitting between them. The CDR3 sequence is CASSRRDMKQETQYF. CDR3 sequence (DNA): TGTGCCAGTAGTCGACGGGACATGAAACAAGAGACCCAGTACTTC.

V is TRBV7-2 and J is TRBJ1-2, with a possible D match to TRBD1 (5 bases). V was clipped by 5 bases and J by 11 bases, with 18 bases between them. CDR1 and CDR2 (germline): SGHTA, FQGNSA. This CDR3 comprises 13 residues. The CDR3 protein is CASSPDPQGDYTF. The CDR3 nucleotides read TGTGCCAGCAGCCCAGATCCGCAGGGCGATTACACCTTC.

The chain uses TRBV2 and TRBJ2-3; 9 bases line up with TRBD1. The CDR3 length is 18 residues. V shed 5 bases and J 4 bases; nucleotides not matched to a gene: 16. Germline V gives CDR1 SNHLY, CDR2 FYNNEI. The CDR3 loop is CASSRTPRTGAFADTQYF. CDR3 sequence (DNA): TGTGCCAGCAGTCGGACGCCCCGGACAGGGGCCTTCGCAGATACGCAGTATTTT.

V usage is TRBV5-4 and J usage is TRBJ1-2; 7 nucleotides align to TRBD1. Germline V CDR1 and CDR2: SGHNT, YYREEE (reference sequence). The length of the CDR3 is 13 residues. V trimming: 0 bases; J trimming: 7 bases; junction bases outside the gene matches: 3. The CDR3 loop reads CASSLGPGGGYTF. Here the CDR3 DNA reads TGTGCCAGCAGCTTGGGGCCAGGGGGTGGCTACACCTTC. Together with reference TRBV5-4 and TRBJ1-2, the CDR3 gives the full variable domain: ETGVTQSPTHLIKTRGQQVTLRCSSQSGHNTVSWYQQALGQGPQFIFQYYREEENGRGNFPPRFSGLQFPNYSSELNVNALELDDSALYLCASSLGPGGGYTFGSGTRLTVV.

This clone was found a few times. This chain uses TRBV10-3 with TRBJ1-2; 7 bases are a match to TRBD1. This CDR3 is built from 15 residues. The junction had 3 bases not matched to a gene; V was cut back by 0 bases and J by 2 bases. In germline, CDR1 is ENHRY, CDR2 SYGVKD. CDR3 region: CAISESRQGNYGYTF. In nucleotides, the CDR3 is TGTGCCATCAGTGAGTCGAGACAGGGCAACTATGGCTACACCTTC.

The rearrangement uses TRBV27 and TRBJ2-7, with TRBD2 as a possible D gene (6 bases). Trimming cost V 8 bases and J 5 bases, with 19 bases left between them. Germline CDR1 and CDR2: MNHEY and SMNVEV (reference sequence). This CDR3 has 14 residues. As DNA, the CDR3 is TGTGCCAGCCAACCGGGAGCCGCCTCGAACGAGCAGTACTTC. It is translated as CASQPGAASNEQYF.

This clone was counted between two and nine times. This rearrangement joins TRBV5-1 to TRBJ1-3; D possibly corresponds to TRBD1 (6 bases). The CDR3 consists of 18 residues. V was pared by 1 base and J by 8 bases, with 25 bases between. Germline lookup yields CDR1 SGHRS and CDR2 YFSETQ. CDR3 sequence (DNA): TGCGCCAGCAGCTTGTCACCCCCCGGGACACCTTATGGGGACACCATATATTTT. Encoded protein: CASSLSPPGTPYGDTIYF.

The J gene is TRBJ1-1, the V gene TRBV28; TRBD1 matches 10 bases. The CDR3 runs 14 residues. CDR1 MDHEN and CDR2 SYDVKM come from the germline V gene. V shed 5 bases and J 11 bases; nucleotides not matched to a gene: 11. The CDR3 DNA follows: TGTGCCAGCAGTCCCCGGACAGGGGGTATAAGGGCTTTCTTT. Its protein is CASSPRTGGIRAFF.